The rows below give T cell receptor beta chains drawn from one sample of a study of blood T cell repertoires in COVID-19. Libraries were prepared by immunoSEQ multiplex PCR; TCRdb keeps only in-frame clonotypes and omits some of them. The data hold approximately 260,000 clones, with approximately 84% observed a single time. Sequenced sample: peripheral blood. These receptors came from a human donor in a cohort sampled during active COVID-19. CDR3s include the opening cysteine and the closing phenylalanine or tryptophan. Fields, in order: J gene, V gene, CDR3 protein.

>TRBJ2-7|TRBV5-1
CASSTDKPYEQYF
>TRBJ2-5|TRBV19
CASSIRQTDSGETQYF
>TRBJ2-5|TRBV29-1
CSVEDFGQVSGVSETQYF
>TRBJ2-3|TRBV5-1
CASSLGQGSDTQYF
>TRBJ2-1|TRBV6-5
CASSPTSDEQFF
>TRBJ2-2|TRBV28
CASSLPTGGGTGELFF
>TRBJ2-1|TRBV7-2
CASSARTYNEQFF
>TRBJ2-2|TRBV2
CASSEWAGGAGELFF
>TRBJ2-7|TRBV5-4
CASSNPDSLYEQYF
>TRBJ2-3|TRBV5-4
CASKGASGRSDTQYF
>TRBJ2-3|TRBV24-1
CATSDPRTDTQYF
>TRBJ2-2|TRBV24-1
CATSDLSRGDPGELFF
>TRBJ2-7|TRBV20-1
CSASPTGAREGYEQYF
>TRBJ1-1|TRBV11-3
CASSPGLGTEAFF
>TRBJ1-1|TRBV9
CASSVVKGQGNTEAFF
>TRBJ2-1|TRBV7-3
CASSWGSGRGGNEQFF
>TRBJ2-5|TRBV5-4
CASSLSGQRQETQYF
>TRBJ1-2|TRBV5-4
CASSLGAENDYGYTF
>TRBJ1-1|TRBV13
CASSLLVSGTEAFF
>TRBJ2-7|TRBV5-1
CASSLSGDDTYEQYF
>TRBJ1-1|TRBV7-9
CASSYRRQVEAFF
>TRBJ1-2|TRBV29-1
CSGAEGAGYGYTF
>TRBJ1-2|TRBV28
CASSRRQVGGYTF
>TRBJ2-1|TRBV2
CASSDRQGRGEQFF
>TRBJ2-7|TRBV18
CASSQTGSEQYF
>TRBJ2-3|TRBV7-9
CASSLGTGGIDTQYF
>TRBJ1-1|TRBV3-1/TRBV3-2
CASSQGSAGTEAFF
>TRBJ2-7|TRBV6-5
CASSPLDSYEQYF
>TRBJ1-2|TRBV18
CASSPGLEGDYTF
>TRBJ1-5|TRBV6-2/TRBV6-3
CASSYPGFGNQPQHF
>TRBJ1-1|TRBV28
CASSLYGDRAEAFF
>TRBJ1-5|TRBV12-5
CASEGAGSSNQPQHF
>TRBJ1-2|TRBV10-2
CASSERQGYGYTF
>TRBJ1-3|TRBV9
CASSVAASSSGNTIYF
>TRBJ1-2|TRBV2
CASSGYRTGYGYTF
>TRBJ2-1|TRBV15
CATQVDRADYNEQFF
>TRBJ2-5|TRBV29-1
CSVARQGRQETQYF
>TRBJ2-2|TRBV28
CASSIIRGTGELFF
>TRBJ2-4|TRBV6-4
CASTRADREVWNIQYF
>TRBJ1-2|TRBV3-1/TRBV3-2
CASSQGNRVGYTF
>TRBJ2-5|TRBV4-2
CASSQGGVGETQYF
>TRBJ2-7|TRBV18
CASSPYTGGSSYEQYF
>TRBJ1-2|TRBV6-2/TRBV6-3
CASSYADRGDYGYTF
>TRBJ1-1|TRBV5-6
CASSLITGQWSAFF
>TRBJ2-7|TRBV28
CASNPPGLPHSYEQYF
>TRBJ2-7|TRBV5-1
CASSLGQGASSYEQYF
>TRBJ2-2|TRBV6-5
CASSYSTGGHTGELFF
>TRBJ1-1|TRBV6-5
CASSYGQGAVNTEAFF